This paragraph covers one T cell receptor (beta chain) sequence. CDR1 MNHEY and CDR2 SVGAGI come from the germline V gene. The CDR3 extends over 15 amino acids. Trimming removed 8 bases from V and 2 bases from J, with 18 bases in between. The sample comes from a study of blood T cell repertoires in COVID-19. Study summary: In each case, the material was cDNA or gDNA derived from T cells, B-cell-depleted T cells, or PBMCs.

Clones were read by immunoSEQ multiplex PCR, and TCRdb kept only the in-frame ones, dropping some. The sample includes roughly 86,000 clones, 70% to 90% of them seen just once. The TCR comes from a man aged 35 to 55 with acute or convalescent COVID-19. V gene TRBV6-5 combines with J gene TRBJ2-5; D is perhaps TRBD1 (6 bases). Sequencing used peripheral blood. The CDR3 protein is CASEGSRGFQETQYF. The CDR3 DNA reads TGTGCCAGCGAGGGATCCAGGGGATTTCAAGAGACCCAGTACTTC.